A selection of T cell receptor beta chains follows, all from one sample in a study of spatial heterogeneity in lung cancer. Using its own MiXCR run on the 5' RACE reads, TCRdb lists one record per CDR3 protein. Of about 23,000 distinct CDR3 sequences detected, about 4.7% appear once; the ten largest clones hold about 5%. The input for sequencing was PBMCs, taken at surgery. The receptor source for this set is a male donor with early-stage non-small cell lung cancer. Each CDR3 is given with its conserved first and last residue. Fields, in order: clone size, D gene, V gene, J gene, CDR3 DNA, CDR3 protein. The D gene is left open where the match is weak. Clone size is given for some rows only: seen once, a few or many times, or a class if the clone is expanded.

many	TRBD1	TRBV28	TRBJ1-2	TGTGCCAGCAGTGGAAACAGGGGTGCCTATGGCTACACCTTC	CASSGNRGAYGYTF
many	NA	TRBV30	TRBJ2-3	TGTGCCTGGAGTTCGGGCAGCGATACGCAGTATTTT	CAWSSGSDTQYF
many	NA	TRBV12-3/TRBV12-4	TRBJ1-3	TGTGCCAGCACTTGGACGGCCGCTGGAAACACCATATATTTT	CASTWTAAGNTIYF
many	NA	TRBV20-1	TRBJ2-7	TGCAGTGCTAGAGTTCCCTACGAGCAGTACTTC	CSARVPYEQYF
many	NA	TRBV19	TRBJ1-2	TGTGCCAGTAGTATGCCTGGGGCTCAACCCTATGGCTACACCTTC	CASSMPGAQPYGYTF
NA	TRBD2	TRBV10-1	TRBJ2-7	TGCGCCCCCGGGGGGACTAGCGGGAGGTGCCCCCTCTACGAGCAGTACTTC	CAPGGTSGRCPLYEQYF
many	TRBD1	TRBV20-1	TRBJ2-7	TGCAGTGCTCAACCCGGTGGAAGCCAGGGGGAAGCCGTCTCCTACGAGCAGTACTTC	CSAQPGGSQGEAVSYEQYF
NA	NA	TRBV7-6	TRBJ2-3	TGTGCCAGCACCCAGGGGATGGAGACAAGCACAGATACGCAGTATTTT	CASTQGMETSTDTQYF
many	TRBD2	TRBV12-3/TRBV12-4	TRBJ2-7	TGTGCCAGCAGCCCCCGACTAGCGGGAGCCTACGAGCAGTACTTC	CASSPRLAGAYEQYF
NA	NA	TRBV28	TRBJ2-5	TGTGCCAGCAGTTCTGGGGCTCTACAAGGGACCCAGTACTTC	CASSSGALQGTQYF
many	NA	TRBV12-5	TRBJ2-7	TGTGCTAGTGTTCGGGCGGGGACTGAATCACGAGAGCAGTACTTC	CASVRAGTESREQYF
many	TRBD1	TRBV25-1	TRBJ1-1	TGTGCCAGCAGGGGACAGGGCCGAGGGACTGAAGCTTTCTTT	CASRGQGRGTEAFF
medium-sized	NA	TRBV6-5	TRBJ2-7	TGTGCCAGCAGTTACTTGGGGGAAGGAGGCTCCGAGCAGTACTTC	CASSYLGEGGSEQYF
many	NA	TRBV28	TRBJ2-5	TGTGCCAGCAGTTGGCAAGAGACCCAGTACTTC	CASSWQETQYF
many	NA	TRBV12-3/TRBV12-4	TRBJ1-5	TGTGCCAGCTCTCAGGCGAGGTATAGCAATCAGCCCCAGCATTTT	CASSQARYSNQPQHF
medium-sized	NA	TRBV7-9	TRBJ2-2	TGTGCCAGCAGCTTAGGACGCCTTGGGAACACCGGGGAGCTGTTTTTT	CASSLGRLGNTGELFF
many	NA	TRBV24-1	TRBJ2-1	TGTGCCACTTCCCGAGGGTACAATGAGCAGTTCTTC	CATSRGYNEQFF
many	NA	TRBV7-3	TRBJ1-2	TGTGCCAGCAGTACCGGGGCCTTAGATGGCTACACCTTC	CASSTGALDGYTF
many	NA	TRBV4-3	TRBJ2-1	TGCGCCAGCAGCCAAGATATTGGCGGGGCCTCCTACAATGAGCAGTTCTTC	CASSQDIGGASYNEQFF
NA	NA	TRBV6-9	TRBJ1-2	TGTGCCGGACAAACCGAGAACTATGGCTACACCTTC	CAGQTENYGYTF
many	NA	TRBV12-3/TRBV12-4	TRBJ2-7	TGTGCCAGCAGTTTAGACGCAGGTAGCTCCTACGAGCAGTACTTC	CASSLDAGSSYEQYF
many	TRBD1	TRBV6-5	TRBJ2-3	TGTGCCAGCAGTTACTCGGGACAGGGCGCAGATACGCAGTATTTT	CASSYSGQGADTQYF
many	NA	TRBV10-1	TRBJ2-2	TGCGCCAGCAGTGAATCCCAGTTCCATACCGGGGAGCTGTTTTTT	CASSESQFHTGELFF
many	NA	TRBV28	TRBJ2-7	TGTGCCAGCACCCTCGGAGTAGTCTCCTACGAGCAGTACTTC	CASTLGVVSYEQYF
many	NA	TRBV29-1	TRBJ2-5	TGCAGCGTTGAGAGATGGGGGCAGGAGACCCAGTACTTC	CSVERWGQETQYF
NA	NA	TRBV3-1	TRBJ1-1	TGTGCCAGCAGCATCATGCCCGGGGCCACGGGCACTGAAGCTTTCTTT	CASSIMPGATGTEAFF
many	NA	TRBV6-1	TRBJ2-5	TGTGCCAGCAGAAAGACAGCAAAAGAGACCCAGTACTTC	CASRKTAKETQYF
many	TRBD1	TRBV20-1	TRBJ1-2	TGCAGTGCTAGGGCGGACAGGGCCCATGGCTACACCTTC	CSARADRAHGYTF
many	TRBD2	TRBV5-5	TRBJ2-5	TGTGCCAGCAGCCGGCGGGGGATTGAAGAGACCCAGTACTTC	CASSRRGIEETQYF
many	NA	TRBV28	TRBJ2-3	TGTGCCAGCAGTCTTGCAGCGGGTATAAGCACAGATACGCAGTATTTT	CASSLAAGISTDTQYF
many	NA	TRBV7-2	TRBJ2-2	TGTGCCAGCAGCTTAGGACAGGGAGGGAGCGGGGAGCTGTTTTTT	CASSLGQGGSGELFF
many	NA	TRBV7-2	TRBJ1-2	TGTGCCAGCAGCTTAGCTAGTACAGGGAACAATGGCTACACCTTC	CASSLASTGNNGYTF
NA	TRBD1	TRBV2	TRBJ1-6	TGTGCCACCCTACCCGGGACAGGAAGCTATAATTCACCCCTCCACTTT	CATLPGTGSYNSPLHF
many	TRBD2	TRBV6-1	TRBJ2-1	TGTGCCAGCAGAGGGTCCGGCGGGAGAAATGAGCAGTTCTTC	CASRGSGGRNEQFF
many	NA	TRBV28	TRBJ2-1	TGTGCCAGCAGTTTACCCAACAGGGTCAATGAGCAGTTCTTC	CASSLPNRVNEQFF
few	NA	TRBV30	TRBJ2-1	TGTGCCTGGAGGGATCCCCGGAGCTCCTACAATGAGCAGTTCTTC	CAWRDPRSSYNEQFF
many	NA	TRBV7-2	TRBJ2-6	TGTGCCAGCAGCTCACTTGGCGCAGGGGCCTCTGGGGCCAACGTCCTGACTTTC	CASSSLGAGASGANVLTF
many	NA	TRBV4-2	TRBJ1-2	TGTGCCAGCAGCCGAGACTCAACAGTTAACTATGGCTACACCTTC	CASSRDSTVNYGYTF
many	TRBD2	TRBV24-1	TRBJ2-3	TGTGCCACCAACCTAGCGGGAGGAGATACGCAGTATTTT	CATNLAGGDTQYF
many	NA	TRBV2	TRBJ1-5	TGTGCCAGCAGAGAGGGGTTAAGCGAGCCCCAGCATTTT	CASREGLSEPQHF
many	TRBD2	TRBV28	TRBJ2-1	TGTGCCAGCAGTTTATTAGGCACTAGCGGGAGTATGGGTGATGAGCAGTTCTTC	CASSLLGTSGSMGDEQFF
NA	NA	TRBV6-2/TRBV6-3	TRBJ1-5	TGTGCCACCGAAAGGGACCCCAATCAGCCCCAGCATTTT	CATERDPNQPQHF
many	TRBD2	TRBV6-1	TRBJ2-7	TGTGCCAGCATCCGAGGGGCGGGAGGGCCTGTTGAGCAGTACTTC	CASIRGAGGPVEQYF
many	NA	TRBV3-1	TRBJ2-7	TGTGCCAGCAGCTTAGGTACCCCTCACGAGCAGTACTTC	CASSLGTPHEQYF
few	NA	TRBV7-2	TRBJ2-5	TGTGCCAGCAGCTTAGTAGGGCCAGGGGCCCTCCAAGAGACCCAGTACTTC	CASSLVGPGALQETQYF
many	NA	TRBV11-2	TRBJ2-2	TGTGCCAGCAGCTTCAAGGTGGCTACCGGGGAGCTGTTTTTT	CASSFKVATGELFF
many	NA	TRBV19	TRBJ2-3	TGTGCCAGTTCGGCACAGGGAGGAATGAATACGCAGTATTTT	CASSAQGGMNTQYF
NA	TRBD2	TRBV11-1	TRBJ2-2	TGTGCCAGCAGCACCCCCGGGACTAGCGGGGGGGCCACCGGGGAGCTGTTTTTT	CASSTPGTSGGATGELFF
many	NA	TRBV7-2	TRBJ1-1	TGTGCCAGCAGCTTAGCCGGCGGCTTTGAAGCTTTCTTT	CASSLAGGFEAFF
many	NA	TRBV12-3/TRBV12-4	TRBJ2-7	TGTGCCAGCAGACCCCACGGACAGCCCTACGAGCAGTACTTC	CASRPHGQPYEQYF
many	NA	TRBV4-1	TRBJ2-2	TGCGCCAGCAGCCTACGCTCGACTCGGGGAAACACCGGGGAGCTGTTTTTT	CASSLRSTRGNTGELFF
many	TRBD1	TRBV20-1	TRBJ1-5	TGCAGTGCTACCGGACAGGGAGGATATAGCAATCAGCCCCAGCATTTT	CSATGQGGYSNQPQHF
many	NA	TRBV28	TRBJ1-1	TGTGCCAGCAGTCAAGGGGGGATTTCGACTGAAGCTTTCTTT	CASSQGGISTEAFF
many	NA	TRBV6-5	TRBJ1-6	TGTGCCAGCAGCGCCAGCTCCTATAATTCACCCCTCCACTTT	CASSASSYNSPLHF
many	TRBD1	TRBV29-1	TRBJ2-3	TGCAGCGTGGAACGACAGGGTCTGGGGAGCACAGATACGCAGTATTTT	CSVERQGLGSTDTQYF
many	NA	TRBV29-1	TRBJ2-7	TGCAGCGTTGAATGGCAGGCCAACCCTGGCGAGCAGTACTTC	CSVEWQANPGEQYF
many	TRBD2	TRBV2	TRBJ2-2	TGTGCCAGCAGCCCTAGCGGGAGGGCCGGCACCGGGGAGCTGTTTTTT	CASSPSGRAGTGELFF
medium-sized	NA	TRBV28	TRBJ2-7	TGTGCCAGCAGTTTATCCGGGAGTACGACCTACGAGCAGTACTTC	CASSLSGSTTYEQYF
many	TRBD1	TRBV10-1	TRBJ2-6	TGCGCCAGCAGTTCCGCGCATCCCCTGGGGATTCAGGACAGGGGGGAGTCTGGGGCCAACGTCCTGACTTTC	CASSSAHPLGIQDRGESGANVLTF
NA	NA	TRBV6-1	TRBJ2-2	TGTGCCAGCAGTGCGATCAACCCGCCCACCGGGGAGCTGTTTTTT	CASSAINPPTGELFF